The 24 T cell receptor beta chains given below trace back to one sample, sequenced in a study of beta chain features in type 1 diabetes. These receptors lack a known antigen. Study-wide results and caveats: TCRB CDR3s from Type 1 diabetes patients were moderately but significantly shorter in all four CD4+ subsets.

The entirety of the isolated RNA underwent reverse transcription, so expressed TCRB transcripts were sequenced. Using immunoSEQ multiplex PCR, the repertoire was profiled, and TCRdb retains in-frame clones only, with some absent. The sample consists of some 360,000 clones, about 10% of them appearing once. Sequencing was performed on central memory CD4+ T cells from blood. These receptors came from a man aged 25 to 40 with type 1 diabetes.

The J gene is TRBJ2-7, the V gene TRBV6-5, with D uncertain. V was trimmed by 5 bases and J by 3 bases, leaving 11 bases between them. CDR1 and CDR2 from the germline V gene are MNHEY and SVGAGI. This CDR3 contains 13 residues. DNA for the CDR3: TGTGCCAGCAGTAATCCCCGGATCTACGAGCAGTACTTC. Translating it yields CASSNPRIYEQYF.

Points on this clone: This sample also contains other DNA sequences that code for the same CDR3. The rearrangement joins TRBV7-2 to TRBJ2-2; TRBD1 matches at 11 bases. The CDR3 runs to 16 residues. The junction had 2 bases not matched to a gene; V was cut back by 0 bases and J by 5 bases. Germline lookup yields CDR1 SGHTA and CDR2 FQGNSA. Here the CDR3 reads CASSLAGTGGTGELFF. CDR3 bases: TGTGCCAGCAGCTTAGCGGGGACAGGGGGGACCGGGGAGCTGTTTTTT.

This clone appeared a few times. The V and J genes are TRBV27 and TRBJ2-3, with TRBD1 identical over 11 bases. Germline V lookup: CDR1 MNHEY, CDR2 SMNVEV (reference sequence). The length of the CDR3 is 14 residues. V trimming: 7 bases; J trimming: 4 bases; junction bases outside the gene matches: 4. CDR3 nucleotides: TGTGCCAGCACCCCGGGACAGGGGGCAGATACGCAGTATTTT. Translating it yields CASTPGQGADTQYF.

Here the CDR3 DNA reads TGTGCCAGCAGCAAGGGTACTAGCGGGTTTAATGAGCAGTTCTTC. It specifies CASSKGTSGFNEQFF. The chain has TRBV6-5 and TRBJ2-1; 9 bases agree with TRBD2. CDR1 and CDR2 (germline): MNHEY, SVGAGI. The CDR3 totals 15 residues. Unmatched junction bases numbered 10, after V lost 6 bases and J lost 7 bases.

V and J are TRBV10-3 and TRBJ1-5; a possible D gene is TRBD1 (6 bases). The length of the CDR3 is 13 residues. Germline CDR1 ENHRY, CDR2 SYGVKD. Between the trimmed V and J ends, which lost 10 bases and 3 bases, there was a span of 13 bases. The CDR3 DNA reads TGTGCCAGCAGGCCAGGGGCCAATCAGCCCCAGCATTTT. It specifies CASRPGANQPQHF.

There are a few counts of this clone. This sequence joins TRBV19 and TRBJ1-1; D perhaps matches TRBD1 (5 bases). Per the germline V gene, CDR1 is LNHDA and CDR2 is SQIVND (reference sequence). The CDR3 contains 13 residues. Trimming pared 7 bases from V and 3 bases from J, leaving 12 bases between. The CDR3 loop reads CASTQLRDTEAFF. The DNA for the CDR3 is TGTGCCAGTACCCAACTCAGGGACACTGAAGCTTTCTTT.

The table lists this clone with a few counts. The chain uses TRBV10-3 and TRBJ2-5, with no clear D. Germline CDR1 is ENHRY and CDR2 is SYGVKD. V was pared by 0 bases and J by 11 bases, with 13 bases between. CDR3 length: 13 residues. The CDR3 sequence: CAISESVGSEQYF. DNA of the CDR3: TGTGCCATCAGTGAGTCGGTAGGGTCGGAGCAGTACTTC.

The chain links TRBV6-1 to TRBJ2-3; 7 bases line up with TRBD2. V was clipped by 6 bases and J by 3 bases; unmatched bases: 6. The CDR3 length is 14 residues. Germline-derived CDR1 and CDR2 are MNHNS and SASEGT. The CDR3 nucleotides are TGTGCCAGCAGAGCGGGACCCGCAACAGATACGCAGTATTTT. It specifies CASRAGPATDTQYF.

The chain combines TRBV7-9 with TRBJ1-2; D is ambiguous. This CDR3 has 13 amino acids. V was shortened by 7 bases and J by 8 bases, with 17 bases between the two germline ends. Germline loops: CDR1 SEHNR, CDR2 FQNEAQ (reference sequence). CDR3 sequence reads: CASTQAAFWGYTF. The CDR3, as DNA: TGTGCCAGCACCCAGGCGGCTTTTTGGGGCTACACCTTC.

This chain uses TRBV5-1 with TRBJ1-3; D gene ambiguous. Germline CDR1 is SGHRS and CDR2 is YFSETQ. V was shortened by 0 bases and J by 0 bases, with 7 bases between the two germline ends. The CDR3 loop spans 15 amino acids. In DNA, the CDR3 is TGCGCCAGCAGCTTGGGGGTGCTCTCTGGAAACACCATATATTTT. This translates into CASSLGVLSGNTIYF.

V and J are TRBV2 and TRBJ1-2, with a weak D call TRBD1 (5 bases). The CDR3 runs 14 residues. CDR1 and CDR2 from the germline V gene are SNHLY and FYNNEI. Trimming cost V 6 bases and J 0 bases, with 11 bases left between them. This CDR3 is CASSPPGANYGYTF. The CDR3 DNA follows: TGTGCCAGCAGCCCCCCGGGGGCTAACTATGGCTACACCTTC.

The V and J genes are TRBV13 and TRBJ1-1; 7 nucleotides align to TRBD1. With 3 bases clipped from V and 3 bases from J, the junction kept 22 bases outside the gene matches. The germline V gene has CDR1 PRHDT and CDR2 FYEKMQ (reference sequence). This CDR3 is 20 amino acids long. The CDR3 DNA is TGTGCCAGCAGCTTGAGTCTCGGGTCAAGGGGGCGAGGGATGTACACTGAAGCTTTCTTT. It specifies CASSLSLGSRGRGMYTEAFF.

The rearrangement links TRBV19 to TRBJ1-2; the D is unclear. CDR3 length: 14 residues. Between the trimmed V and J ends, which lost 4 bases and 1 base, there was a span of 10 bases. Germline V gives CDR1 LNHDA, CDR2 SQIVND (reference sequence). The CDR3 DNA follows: TGTGCCAGTAGTACAACACAGAATAACTATGGCTACACCTTC. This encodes CASSTTQNNYGYTF.

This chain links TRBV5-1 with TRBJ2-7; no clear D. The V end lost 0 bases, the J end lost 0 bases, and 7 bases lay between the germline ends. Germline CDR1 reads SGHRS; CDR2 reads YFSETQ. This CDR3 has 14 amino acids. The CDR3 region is CASSLVTSSYEQYF. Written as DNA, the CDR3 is TGCGCCAGCAGCTTGGTCACGAGCTCCTACGAGCAGTACTTC.

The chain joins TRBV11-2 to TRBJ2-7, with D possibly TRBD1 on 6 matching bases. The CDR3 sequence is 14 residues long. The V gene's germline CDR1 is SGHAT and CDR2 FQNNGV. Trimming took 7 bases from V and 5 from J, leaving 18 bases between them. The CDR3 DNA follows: TGTGCCAGCACCTCCAGAGGGGGTGTACACGAGCAGTACTTC. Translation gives CASTSRGGVHEQYF.

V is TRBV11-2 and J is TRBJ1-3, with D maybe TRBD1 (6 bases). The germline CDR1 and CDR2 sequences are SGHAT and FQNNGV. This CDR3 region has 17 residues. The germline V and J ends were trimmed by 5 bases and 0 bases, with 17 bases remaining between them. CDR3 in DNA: TGTGCCAGCAGCCCCAGTAATACAGGGTTCTCTGGAAACACCATATATTTT. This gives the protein CASSPSNTGFSGNTIYF.

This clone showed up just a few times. The CDR3 is CASSAQPGPLQETQYF. The CDR3 nucleotides are TGCGCCAGCAGCGCCCAGCCGGGACCGCTCCAAGAGACCCAGTACTTC. The rearrangement links TRBV5-1 to TRBJ2-5, with D perhaps assigned TRBD1 or TRBD2 (5 bases each). The V end lost 4 bases, the J end lost 1 base, and 17 bases lay between the germline ends. The CDR3 runs 16 residues. CDR1 is SGHRS, CDR2 YFSETQ, per germline.

As DNA, the CDR3 is TGTGCCAGCTCTGGGGACAGCCTCGTTCCCTACGAGCAGTACTTC. Translated: CASSGDSLVPYEQYF. This sequence joins TRBV19 and TRBJ2-7, with TRBD1 matching 7 bases. The CDR3 is 15 amino acids. Germline V gives CDR1 LNHDA, CDR2 SQIVND (reference sequence). V was clipped by 9 bases and J by 2 bases; unmatched bases: 13.

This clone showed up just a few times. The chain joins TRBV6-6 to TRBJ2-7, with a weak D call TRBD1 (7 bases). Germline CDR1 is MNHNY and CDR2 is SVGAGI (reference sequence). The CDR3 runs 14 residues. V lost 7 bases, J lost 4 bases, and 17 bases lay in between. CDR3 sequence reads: CASNQDRRGYEQYF. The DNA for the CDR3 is TGTGCCAGCAATCAGGACAGGAGGGGGTACGAGCAGTACTTC.

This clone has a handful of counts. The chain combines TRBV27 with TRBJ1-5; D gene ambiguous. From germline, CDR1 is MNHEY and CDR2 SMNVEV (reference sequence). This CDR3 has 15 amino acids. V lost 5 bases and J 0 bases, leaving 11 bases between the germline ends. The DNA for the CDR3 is TGTGCCAGCAGTGAAGTTCGGGGTAGCAATCAGCCCCAGCATTTT. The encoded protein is CASSEVRGSNQPQHF.

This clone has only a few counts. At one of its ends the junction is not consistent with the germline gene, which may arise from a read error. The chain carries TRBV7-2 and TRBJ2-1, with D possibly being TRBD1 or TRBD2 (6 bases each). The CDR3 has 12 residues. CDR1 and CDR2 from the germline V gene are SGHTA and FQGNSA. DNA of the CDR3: TGTGCCAGCAGCTTGGAAGTCCGGGGGCCCCTCTTC. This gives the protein CASSLEVRGPLF. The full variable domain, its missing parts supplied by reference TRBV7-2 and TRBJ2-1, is GAGVSQSPSNKVTEKGKDVELRCDPISGHTALYWYRQSLGQGLEFLIYFQGNSAPDKSGLPSDRFSAERTGGSVSTLTIQRTQQEDSAVYLCASSLEVRGPLFGPGTRLTVL.

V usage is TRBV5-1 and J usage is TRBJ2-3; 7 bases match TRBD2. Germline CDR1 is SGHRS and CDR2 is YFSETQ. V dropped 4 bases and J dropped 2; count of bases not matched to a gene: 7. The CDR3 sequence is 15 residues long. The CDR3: CASSPSGRLTDTQYF. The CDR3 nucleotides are TGCGCCAGCAGCCCTAGCGGAAGACTCACAGATACGCAGTATTTT.

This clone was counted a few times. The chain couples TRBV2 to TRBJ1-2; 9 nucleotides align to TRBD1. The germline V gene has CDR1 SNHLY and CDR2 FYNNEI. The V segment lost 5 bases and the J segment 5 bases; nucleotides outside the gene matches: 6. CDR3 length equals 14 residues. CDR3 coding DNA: TGTGCCAGCAGTCAGGAGGGACAGGGATATGGCTACACCTTC. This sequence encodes CASSQEGQGYGYTF.

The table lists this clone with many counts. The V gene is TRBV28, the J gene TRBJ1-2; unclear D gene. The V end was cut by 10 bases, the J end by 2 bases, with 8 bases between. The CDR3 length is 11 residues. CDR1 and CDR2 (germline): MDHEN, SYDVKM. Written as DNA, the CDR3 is TGTGCCATTGAGAGGAACTATGGCTACACCTTC. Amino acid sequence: CAIERNYGYTF.